The rows below give T cell receptor beta chains drawn from one sample of a study of T-cell memory formation after mild COVID-19. MiXCR was run by TCRdb on the 5' RACE reads, yielding one entry per CDR3 protein. The sample gives about 320,000 distinct CDR3 sequences, around 15% of which show up once; 20% to 25% is in the top ten. Sequencing was done on a sample of PBMCs or a T cell subset sorted from them (not recorded which). The receptors were gathered from a man aged 18 to 30 who had mild COVID-19 (a few samples of this study predate the infection). Cell type and time point are not known. CDR3s include the opening cysteine and the closing phenylalanine or tryptophan. A D gene is named only where the DNA matches it firmly. Some rows mark clone size as missing; the rest say once, few, many or name a class of expanded clone.

d_gene,abundance,j_gene,v_gene,CDR3nt,CDR3aa
-,many,TRBJ2-5,TRBV4-3,TGCGCCAGCAGCCAAGACCGAAGGGAGACCCAGTACTTC,CASSQDRRETQYF
-,many,TRBJ2-4,TRBV20-1,TGCAGTGGGCAGGATGGTTTTACCAAAAACATTCAGTACTTC,CSGQDGFTKNIQYF
-,many,TRBJ2-2,TRBV12-3/TRBV12-4,TGTGCCAGCAGTTTTAACCGGGATCCTAACACCGGGGAGCTGTTTTTT,CASSFNRDPNTGELFF
-,-,TRBJ1-6,TRBV6-5,TGTGCCAGCAGTTACAGTGAGGGGCCGGGGTCACACCTCCACTTT,CASSYSEGPGSHLHF
TRBD1,few,TRBJ1-1,TRBV6-5,TGTGCCAGCAGTGCTCGGGACAGGGGGCGGTTGGCTTTCTTT,CASSARDRGRLAFF
TRBD2,few,TRBJ2-1,TRBV7-9,TGTGCCAGCAGCTCCTCCAGACTAGCAGACAATGAGCAGTTCTTC,CASSSSRLADNEQFF
TRBD1,few,TRBJ1-2,TRBV7-9,TGTGCCAGCAGCTTCGCGGACAGGGCATTACGCTATGGCTACACCTTC,CASSFADRALRYGYTF
-,-,TRBJ2-7,TRBV7-9,TGTGCCAGCAGCCGCGGGACAGCCTACGAGCAGTACTTC,CASSRGTAYEQYF
-,few,TRBJ2-7,TRBV29-1,TGCAGCGTTGAAGATGGGCTCCGGGACTTTATCTCCTACGAGCAGTACTTC,CSVEDGLRDFISYEQYF
TRBD2,-,TRBJ2-1,TRBV7-2,TGTGCCAGCAGCAGTCTGGGGGGGAATTACAATGAGCAGTTCTTC,CASSSLGGNYNEQFF
TRBD2,few,TRBJ2-5,TRBV11-2,TGTGCCAGCAGCTCGGCGTACGGACTAGCGGGGCGGAGAGAGACCCAGTACTTC,CASSSAYGLAGRRETQYF
-,few,TRBJ1-2,TRBV20-1,TGCAGTGCTAGAGAATACGAGAGTTATGGCTACACCTTC,CSAREYESYGYTF
-,-,TRBJ1-4,TRBV7-9,TGTGCCAGCAGCTTAGGGGCAGGGATGGAAAAACTGTTTTTT,CASSLGAGMEKLFF
-,many,TRBJ2-2,TRBV28,TGTGCCAGCAGTTTAATCGGCACCGGGGAGCTGTTTTTT,CASSLIGTGELFF
-,many,TRBJ2-1,TRBV7-9,TGTGCCAGCAGCTTCGTGGGGGGGCCATACAATGAGCAGTTCTTC,CASSFVGGPYNEQFF
-,-,TRBJ2-1,TRBV7-8,TGTGCCAGCAGCTTAGCGGGGCCGTTCTACAATGAGCAGTTCTTC,CASSLAGPFYNEQFF
-,-,TRBJ2-5,TRBV23-1,TGCGCCAGCAGGGCGGCGGCAGGGGGGGAGACCCAGTACTTC,CASRAAAGGETQYF
-,-,TRBJ2-7,TRBV6-2/TRBV6-3,TGTGCCAGCAGTTACCAAAACGAGCAGTACTTC,CASSYQNEQYF
-,few,TRBJ1-2,TRBV4-1,TGCGCCAGCAGCCAAGATCGAACGGAGGGCTATGGCTACACCTTC,CASSQDRTEGYGYTF
-,few,TRBJ2-7,TRBV20-1,TGCAGTGCTAGACCTCTAGGGGGCTCCTACGAGCAGTACTTC,CSARPLGGSYEQYF
TRBD2,-,TRBJ2-5,TRBV11-2,TGTGCCAGCAGCGTCGGTGGCGGGGGGCGGCAAGAGACCCAGTACTTC,CASSVGGGGRQETQYF
-,few,TRBJ1-3,TRBV7-9,TGTGCCAGCAGACCTAAGTTTCGGGTAGGACGAAACACCATATATTTT,CASRPKFRVGRNTIYF
-,-,TRBJ1-3,TRBV12-3/TRBV12-4,TGTGCCAGCAGTTTACGCTCTGGAAACACCATATATTTT,CASSLRSGNTIYF
-,many,TRBJ2-3,TRBV11-2,TGTGCCAGCAGCTCCTATACGCAGTATTTT,CASSSYTQYF
TRBD1,few,TRBJ1-2,TRBV19,TGTGCCAGTAGTATCCCCGGGACAGACTATGGCTACACCTTC,CASSIPGTDYGYTF
-,many,TRBJ2-7,TRBV28,TGTGCCAGCAGTACCGGGGTCCCCCTCTACGAGCAGTACTTC,CASSTGVPLYEQYF
TRBD1,few,TRBJ1-1,TRBV6-2/TRBV6-3,TGTGCCAGCAACACCGGACAGGGACAAGCTTTCTTT,CASNTGQGQAFF
-,many,TRBJ2-3,TRBV6-6,TGTGCCAGCAGGCTTACGGGGGCCACAGATACGCAGTATTTT,CASRLTGATDTQYF
-,-,TRBJ2-1,TRBV7-2,TGTGCCAGCAGCTACGGCGTCACTGAGCAGTTCTTC,CASSYGVTEQFF
-,many,TRBJ1-2,TRBV7-2,TGTGCCAGCAGCTTAGTCCCCAGGGCCTCCCGTAGTAACTATGGCTACACCTTC,CASSLVPRASRSNYGYTF
-,-,TRBJ1-6,TRBV6-5,TGTGCCAGCAAAATGGGGAGGGTCTATTCACCCCTCCACTTT,CASKMGRVYSPLHF
-,many,TRBJ2-5,TRBV6-5,TGTGCCAGCAAGGCCATTGGGGATTTAGGAGAGACCCAGTACTTC,CASKAIGDLGETQYF
TRBD1,-,TRBJ1-2,TRBV7-2,TGTGCCAGCAGCCTTACAGGGGACGGCTATGGCTACACCTTC,CASSLTGDGYGYTF
-,few,TRBJ1-2,TRBV19,TGTGCCAGTAGTATAGGGGCTCGGAGCTTGGGCTACACCTTC,CASSIGARSLGYTF
-,-,TRBJ1-2,TRBV12-3/TRBV12-4,TGTGCCAGCAGTCCGACCCCAGGGGTTGGCTATGGCTACACCTTC,CASSPTPGVGYGYTF
TRBD1,many,TRBJ2-2,TRBV5-1,TGCGCCAGCAGCGTACTGACAGGGCCCGGGGAGCTGTTTTTT,CASSVLTGPGELFF
-,few,TRBJ1-1,TRBV6-5,TGTGCCAGCAGTTACTCGGAAGGAACTGAAGCTTTCTTT,CASSYSEGTEAFF
-,-,TRBJ1-2,TRBV6-6,TGTGCCAGCGGGCTTTCCGATTCATTCACCATGGGGTATGGCTACACCTTC,CASGLSDSFTMGYGYTF
-,few,TRBJ2-5,TRBV4-3,TGCGCCAGCAGCCAAGAGAGACCTCCCAGGGGTGAAGAGACCCAGTACTTC,CASSQERPPRGEETQYF
-,-,TRBJ2-6,TRBV7-3,TGTGCCAGTGCGTTGGCGGGGGCCAACGTCCTGACTTTC,CASALAGANVLTF
-,many,TRBJ2-6,TRBV4-1,TGCGCCAGCAGCCAAGATCGGGGTGGGGCCAACGTCCTGACTTTC,CASSQDRGGANVLTF
-,many,TRBJ2-7,TRBV5-5,TGTGCCAGCACTAGCACTGGGGGGACCTACGAGCAGTACTTC,CASTSTGGTYEQYF
-,-,TRBJ1-1,TRBV19,TGTGCCAGTAGTATCGGGGTTGAAGCTTTCTTT,CASSIGVEAFF
TRBD1,few,TRBJ1-6,TRBV5-5,TGTGCCAGCAGCTCGGACAGGTGGGATTCACCCCTCCACTTT,CASSSDRWDSPLHF
-,few,TRBJ1-1,TRBV7-2,TGTGCCAGCAGCTTCCTTTGGGGTAACACTGAAGCTTTCTTT,CASSFLWGNTEAFF
-,many,TRBJ2-3,TRBV7-6,TGTGCCAGCAGCTCGACGTCGGGCTATACGCAGTATTTT,CASSSTSGYTQYF
TRBD1,few,TRBJ2-1,TRBV7-9,TGTGCCAGCAGCTTAAGCCAGGGGGCTAGTCAGTTCTTC,CASSLSQGASQFF
TRBD2,-,TRBJ2-3,TRBV5-6,TGTGCCAGCAGCCTTACTAGCGGGGGTAGCACAGATACGCAGTATTTT,CASSLTSGGSTDTQYF
-,few,TRBJ2-7,TRBV4-2,TGTGCCAGCAGCTATTCGTCGGGCGAGCAGTACTTC,CASSYSSGEQYF
TRBD1,many,TRBJ1-1,TRBV3-1,TGTGCCAGCAGCCAACAGGGGGCAAATCATCCTTTCTTT,CASSQQGANHPFF
TRBD1,few,TRBJ2-3,TRBV4-2,TGTGCCAGCAGCCAAGGGACAGGGGGCGCAGATACGCAGTATTTT,CASSQGTGGADTQYF
TRBD2,few,TRBJ2-3,TRBV7-9,TGTGCCAGCAGCCATAGCGGGGGGGTTGATACGCAGTATTTT,CASSHSGGVDTQYF
TRBD2,few,TRBJ2-2,TRBV9,TGTGCCAGCAGCGTCGGACTAGCGGGGGGTACCACCGGGGAGCTGTTTTTT,CASSVGLAGGTTGELFF
-,few,TRBJ1-1,TRBV6-5,TGTGCCAGCAGGGCCGGCCCGAACACTGAAGCTTTCTTT,CASRAGPNTEAFF
-,-,TRBJ1-6,TRBV4-1,TGCGCCAGCAGCCAAGATGCAACCCCATCACCCCTCCACTTT,CASSQDATPSPLHF
-,few,TRBJ1-6,TRBV12-3/TRBV12-4,TGTGCCAGCAGCCCCTTACAGGGATCCCTCCACTTT,CASSPLQGSLHF
-,few,TRBJ2-1,TRBV5-1,TGCGCCAGCAGAACTAGCAATGAGCAGTTCTTC,CASRTSNEQFF
-,many,TRBJ2-7,TRBV18,TGTGCCAGCTCCCTACCACGAGGACGGAGCTCCTACGAGCAGTACTTC,CASSLPRGRSSYEQYF